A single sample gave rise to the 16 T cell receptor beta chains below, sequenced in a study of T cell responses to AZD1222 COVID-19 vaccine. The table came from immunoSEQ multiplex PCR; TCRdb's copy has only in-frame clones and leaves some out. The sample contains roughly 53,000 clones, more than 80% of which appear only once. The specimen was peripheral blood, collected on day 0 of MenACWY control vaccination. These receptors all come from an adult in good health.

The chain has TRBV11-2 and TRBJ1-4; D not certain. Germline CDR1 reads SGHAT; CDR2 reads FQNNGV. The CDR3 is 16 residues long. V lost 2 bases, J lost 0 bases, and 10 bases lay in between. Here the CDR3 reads CASSLTTGPTNEKLFF. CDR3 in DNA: TGTGCCAGCAGCTTAACAACGGGCCCAACTAATGAAAAACTGTTTTTT.

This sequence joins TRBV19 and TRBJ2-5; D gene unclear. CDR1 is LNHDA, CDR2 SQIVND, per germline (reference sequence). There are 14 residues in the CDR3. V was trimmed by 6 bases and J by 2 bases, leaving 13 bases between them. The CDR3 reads CASSLGPLQETQYF. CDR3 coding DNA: TGTGCCAGTAGCTTAGGGCCCCTACAAGAGACCCAGTACTTC.

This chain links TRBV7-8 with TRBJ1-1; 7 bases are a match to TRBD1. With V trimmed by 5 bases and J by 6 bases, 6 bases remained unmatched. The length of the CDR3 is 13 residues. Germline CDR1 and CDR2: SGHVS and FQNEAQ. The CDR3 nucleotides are TGTGCCAGCAGCGTAAGGCAGGGGGCTGAAGCTTTCTTT. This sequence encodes CASSVRQGAEAFF.

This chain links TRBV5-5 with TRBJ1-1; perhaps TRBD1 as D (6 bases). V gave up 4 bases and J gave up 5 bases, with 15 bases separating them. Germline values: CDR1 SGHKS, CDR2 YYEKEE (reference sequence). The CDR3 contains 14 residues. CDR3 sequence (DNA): TGTGCCAGCAGCATGGACCCCCAGGGGACTGAAGCTTTCTTT. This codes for CASSMDPQGTEAFF.

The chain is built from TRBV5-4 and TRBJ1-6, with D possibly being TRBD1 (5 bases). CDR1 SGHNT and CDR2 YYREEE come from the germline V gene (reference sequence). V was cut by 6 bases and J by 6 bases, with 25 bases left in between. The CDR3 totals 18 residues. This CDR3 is CASNKRSGGSIRNSPLHF. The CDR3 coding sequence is TGTGCCAGCAACAAGCGATCGGGGGGATCGATCCGTAATTCACCCCTCCACTTT.

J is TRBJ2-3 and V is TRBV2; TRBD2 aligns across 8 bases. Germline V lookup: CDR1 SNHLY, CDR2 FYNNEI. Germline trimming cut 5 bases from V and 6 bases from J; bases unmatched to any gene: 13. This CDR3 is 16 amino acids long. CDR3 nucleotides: TGTGCCAGCAGTCTCGCCGTTTTAGCGGGATCTGATACGCAGTATTTT. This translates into CASSLAVLAGSDTQYF.

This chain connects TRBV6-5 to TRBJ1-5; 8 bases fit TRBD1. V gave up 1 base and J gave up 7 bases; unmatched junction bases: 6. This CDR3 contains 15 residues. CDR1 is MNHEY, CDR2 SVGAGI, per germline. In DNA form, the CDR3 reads TGTGCCAGCAGTTACTTGACAGGGGTGGGACAGCCCCAGCATTTT. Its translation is CASSYLTGVGQPQHF.

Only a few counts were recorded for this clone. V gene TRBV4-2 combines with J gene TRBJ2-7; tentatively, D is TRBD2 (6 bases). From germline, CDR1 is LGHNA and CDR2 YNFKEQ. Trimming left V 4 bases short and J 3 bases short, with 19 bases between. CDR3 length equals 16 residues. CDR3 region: CASSPPGEGVIYEQYF. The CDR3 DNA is TGTGCCAGCAGCCCCCCGGGAGAGGGAGTCATCTACGAGCAGTACTTC.

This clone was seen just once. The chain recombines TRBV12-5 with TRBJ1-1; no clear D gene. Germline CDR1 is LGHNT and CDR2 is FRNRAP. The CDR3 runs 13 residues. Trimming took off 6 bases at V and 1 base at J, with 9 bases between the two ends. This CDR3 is CASGRSGNTEAFF. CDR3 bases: TGTGCTAGTGGACGCTCGGGGAACACTGAAGCTTTCTTT.

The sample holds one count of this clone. CDR3 sequence (DNA): TGTGCCAGCAGCCAGGCAGGGACAGGGTGGTCACCCCTCCACTTT. Residues: CASSQAGTGWSPLHF. The genes are TRBV3-1 (or the pseudogene TRBV3-2) and TRBJ1-6, with 9 positions matching TRBD1. This CDR3 has 15 amino acids. The V gene's germline CDR1 is LGHDT and CDR2 YNNKEL (reference sequence). The V and J ends lost 3 bases and 10 bases, in that order; junction bases with no gene match: 7.

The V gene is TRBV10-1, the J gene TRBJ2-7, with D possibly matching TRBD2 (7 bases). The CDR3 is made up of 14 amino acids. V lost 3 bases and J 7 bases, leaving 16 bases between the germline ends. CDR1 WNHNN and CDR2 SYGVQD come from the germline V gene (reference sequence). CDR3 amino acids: CASSDGGSRGEQYF. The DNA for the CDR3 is TGCGCCAGCAGTGACGGCGGGAGTAGGGGGGAGCAGTACTTC.

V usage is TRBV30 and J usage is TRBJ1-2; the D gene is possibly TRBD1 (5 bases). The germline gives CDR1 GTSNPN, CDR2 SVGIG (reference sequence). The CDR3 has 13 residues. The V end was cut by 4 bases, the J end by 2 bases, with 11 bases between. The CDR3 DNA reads TGTGCCTGGACCCTAAACAGGAACTATGGCTACACCTTC. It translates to CAWTLNRNYGYTF.

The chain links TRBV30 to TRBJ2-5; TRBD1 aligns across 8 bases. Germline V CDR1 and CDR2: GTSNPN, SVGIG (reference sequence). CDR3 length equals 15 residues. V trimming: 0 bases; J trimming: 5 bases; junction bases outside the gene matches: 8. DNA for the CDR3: TGTGCCTGGAGTGTAGGACAGGGAGGCGGTGAGACCCAGTACTTC. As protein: CAWSVGQGGGETQYF.

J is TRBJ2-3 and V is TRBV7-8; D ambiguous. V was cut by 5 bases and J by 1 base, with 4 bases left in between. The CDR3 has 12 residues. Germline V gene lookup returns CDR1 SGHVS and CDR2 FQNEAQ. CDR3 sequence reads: CASSPGTDTQYF. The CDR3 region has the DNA TGTGCCAGCAGCCCAGGCACAGATACGCAGTATTTT.

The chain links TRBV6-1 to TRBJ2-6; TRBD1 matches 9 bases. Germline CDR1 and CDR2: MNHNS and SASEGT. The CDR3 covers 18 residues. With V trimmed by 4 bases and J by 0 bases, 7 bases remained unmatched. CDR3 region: CASSALGTGSSGANVLTF. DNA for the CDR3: TGTGCCAGCAGTGCCCTGGGGACAGGGAGCTCTGGGGCCAACGTCCTGACTTTC.

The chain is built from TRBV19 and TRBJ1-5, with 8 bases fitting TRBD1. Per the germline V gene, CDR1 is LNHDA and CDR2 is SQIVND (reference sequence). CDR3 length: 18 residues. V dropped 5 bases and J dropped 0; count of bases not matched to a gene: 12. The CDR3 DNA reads TGTGCCAGTAGTGCGTGGACAGGGTCCCCCTATAGCAATCAGCCCCAGCATTTT. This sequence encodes CASSAWTGSPYSNQPQHF. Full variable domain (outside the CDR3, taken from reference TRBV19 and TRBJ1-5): DGGITQSPKYLFRKEGQNVTLSCEQNLNHDAMYWYRQDPGQGLRLIYYSQIVNDFQKGDIAEGYSVSREKKESFPLTVTSAQKNPTAFYLCASSAWTGSPYSNQPQHFGDGTRLSIL.